The clone carrying this TCR beta chain has more than one count but fewer than ten. Its antigen is as yet unknown. Trimming left V 0 bases short and J 3 bases short, with 19 bases between. From germline, CDR1 is SGHRS and CDR2 YFSETQ. The CDR3 spans 17 residues. The source of the sample is a study of T-cell memory formation after mild COVID-19. From 5'RACE with constant-segment primers came TCR alpha and TCR beta cDNA libraries that carried sample barcodes and UMIs. Via MiXCR, TCRdb re-called the 5' RACE reads, giving one row per CDR3 protein. Of roughly 600,000 distinct CDR3 sequences detected, more than 15% appear once; the ten largest clones hold around 12%. Study-wide results and caveats: In second-wave clones peaking day 37, SARS-CoV-2 specificity remained unconfirmed. CD4+ contracting clones were mainly CM and EM; CD8+ ones, EMRA.

The V and J genes are TRBV5-1 and TRBJ2-7; D tentatively reads TRBD1 or TRBD2 (5 bases each). Sequenced sample: PBMCs or a T cell subset sorted from them (not recorded which). The origin of this receptor is an adult woman who had mild COVID-19 (a few samples of this study predate the infection). Cell type and time point are not known. The CDR3 coding sequence is TGCGCCAGCAGCTTGGAGCCGTACCTCGGGACCGACTACGAGCAGTACTTC. Translation: CASSLEPYLGTDYEQYF.